This TCR beta chain was recorded in a study of Ad26.COV2.S vaccination and SARS-CoV-2 variants. Findings and limits, study-wide: Possibly, TCR breadth and depth analyses underestimated total T cell responses. Vaccinees and placebo recipients showed similar non-spike TCR breadth. There was reportedly substantial breadth in spike-specific CD8+ and CD4+ T cell responses after vaccination. Placebo recipients trailed vaccine recipients in spike-specific TCR breadth.

TCRdb keeps only in-frame clones here, not all; method: immunoSEQ multiplex PCR. The sample has some 350,000 clones; roughly 94% are singletons. The germline V and J ends were trimmed by 0 bases and 8 bases, with 13 bases remaining between them. The V gene's germline CDR1 is ENHRY and CDR2 SYGVKD. The CDR3 covers 14 residues. Note on this clone: Its antigen remains unknown.

This clonotype was obtained from a human donor who had recovered from COVID-19. Sequences were derived from peripheral blood, sampled after recovery from COVID-19. This chain connects TRBV10-3 to TRBJ1-2, with TRBD1 as a possible D gene (6 bases). CDR3 amino acids: CAISESTGGQGYTF. CDR3 DNA: TGTGCCATCAGTGAGTCGACGGGGGGGCAAGGCTACACCTTC.